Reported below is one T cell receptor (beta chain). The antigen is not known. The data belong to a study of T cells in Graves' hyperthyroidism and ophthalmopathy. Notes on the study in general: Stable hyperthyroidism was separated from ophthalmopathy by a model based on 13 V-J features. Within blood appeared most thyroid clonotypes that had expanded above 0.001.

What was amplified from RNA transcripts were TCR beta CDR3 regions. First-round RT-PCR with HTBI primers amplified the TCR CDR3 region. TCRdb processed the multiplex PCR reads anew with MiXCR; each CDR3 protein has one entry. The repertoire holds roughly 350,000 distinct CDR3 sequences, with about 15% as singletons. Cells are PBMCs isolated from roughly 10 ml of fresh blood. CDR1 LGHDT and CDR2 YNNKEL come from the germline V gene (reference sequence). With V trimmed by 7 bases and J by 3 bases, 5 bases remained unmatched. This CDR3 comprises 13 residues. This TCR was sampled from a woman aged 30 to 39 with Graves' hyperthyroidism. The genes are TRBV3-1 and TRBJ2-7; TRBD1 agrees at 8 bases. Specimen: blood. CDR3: CASNGQGSYEQYF. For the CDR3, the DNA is TGTGCCAGCAACGGACAGGGAAGCTACGAGCAGTACTTC.